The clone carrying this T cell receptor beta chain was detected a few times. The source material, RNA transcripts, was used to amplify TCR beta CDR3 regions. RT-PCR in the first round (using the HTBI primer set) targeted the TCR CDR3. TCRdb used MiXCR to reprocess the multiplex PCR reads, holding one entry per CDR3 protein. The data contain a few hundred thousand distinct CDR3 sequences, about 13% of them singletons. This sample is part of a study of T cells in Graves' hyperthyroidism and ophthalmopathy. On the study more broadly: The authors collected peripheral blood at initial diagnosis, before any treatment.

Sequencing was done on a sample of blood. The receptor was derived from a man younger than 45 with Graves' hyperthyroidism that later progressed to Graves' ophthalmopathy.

The DNA of the CDR3 is TGTGCCAGCTCACCAACCAAGGAGGGGGCGGCTTTCTTT. This translates into CASSPTKEGAAFF. This sequence joins TRBV18 and TRBJ1-1, with 7 bases lining up with TRBD1. J was trimmed by 11 bases and V by 2 bases; bases with no gene match: 8. Per the germline V gene, CDR1 is KGHSH and CDR2 is LQKENI. CDR3 size: 13 residues.